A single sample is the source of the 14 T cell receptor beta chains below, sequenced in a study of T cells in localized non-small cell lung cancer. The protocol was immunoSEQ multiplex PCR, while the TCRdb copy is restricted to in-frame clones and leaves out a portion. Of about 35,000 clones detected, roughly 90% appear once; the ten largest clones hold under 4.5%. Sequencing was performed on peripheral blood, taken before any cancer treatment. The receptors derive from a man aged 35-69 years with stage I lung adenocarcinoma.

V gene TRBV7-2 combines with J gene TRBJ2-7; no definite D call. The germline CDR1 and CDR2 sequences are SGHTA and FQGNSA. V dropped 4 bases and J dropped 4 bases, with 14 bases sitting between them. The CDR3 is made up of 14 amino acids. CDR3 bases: TGTGCCAGCAGCTCCGAGGTAGTGGGGTACGAGCAGTACTTC. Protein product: CASSSEVVGYEQYF.

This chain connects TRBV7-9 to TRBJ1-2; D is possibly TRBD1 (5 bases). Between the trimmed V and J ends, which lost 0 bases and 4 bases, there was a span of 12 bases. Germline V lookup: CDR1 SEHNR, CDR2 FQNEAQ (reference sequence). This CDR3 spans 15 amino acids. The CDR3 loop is CASSLAGGRIYGYTF. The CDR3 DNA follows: TGTGCCAGCAGCTTAGCCGGGGGGAGGATCTATGGCTACACCTTC.

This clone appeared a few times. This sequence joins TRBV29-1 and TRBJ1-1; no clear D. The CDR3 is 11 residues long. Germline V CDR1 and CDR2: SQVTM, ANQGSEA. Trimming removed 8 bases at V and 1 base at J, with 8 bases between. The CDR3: CSMTENTEAFF. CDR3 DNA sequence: TGCAGCATGACGGAGAACACTGAAGCTTTCTTT.

The DNA for the CDR3 is TGCGCCAGCAGCTTGGACGGAGGGAACACCATATATTTT. Protein: CASSLDGGNTIYF. The gene calls are TRBV5-1 and TRBJ1-3; unclear D gene. Germline assignment: CDR1 SGHRS and CDR2 YFSETQ. There are 13 residues in the CDR3. Between the trimmed V and J ends, which lost 0 bases and 7 bases, there was a span of 8 bases.

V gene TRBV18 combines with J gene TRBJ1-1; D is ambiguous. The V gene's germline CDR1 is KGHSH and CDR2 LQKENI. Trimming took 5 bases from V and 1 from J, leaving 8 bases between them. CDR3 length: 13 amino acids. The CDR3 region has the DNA TGTGCCAGCTCATCGGACCAGAACACTGAAGCTTTCTTT. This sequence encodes CASSSDQNTEAFF.

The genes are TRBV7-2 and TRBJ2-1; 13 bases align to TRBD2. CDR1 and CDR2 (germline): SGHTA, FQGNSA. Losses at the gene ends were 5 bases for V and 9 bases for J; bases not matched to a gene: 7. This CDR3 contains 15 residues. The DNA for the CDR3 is TGTGCCAGCAGCCGAGAAGGGACTAGCGGGATTGAGCAGTTCTTC. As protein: CASSREGTSGIEQFF.

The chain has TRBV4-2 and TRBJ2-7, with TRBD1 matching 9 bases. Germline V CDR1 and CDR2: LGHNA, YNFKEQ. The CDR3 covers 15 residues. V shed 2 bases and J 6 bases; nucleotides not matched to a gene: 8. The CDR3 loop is CASSQTLQGAREQYF. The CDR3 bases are TGTGCCAGCAGCCAAACCCTACAGGGGGCACGCGAGCAGTACTTC.

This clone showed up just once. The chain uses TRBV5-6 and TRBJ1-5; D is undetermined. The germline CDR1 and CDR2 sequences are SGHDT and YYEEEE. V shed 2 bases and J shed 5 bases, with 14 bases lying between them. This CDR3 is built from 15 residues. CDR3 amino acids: CASSLAGFRDQPQHF. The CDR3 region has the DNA TGTGCCAGCAGCTTAGCGGGGTTTCGAGATCAGCCCCAGCATTTT.

CDR3 loop: CASSPAGASYNEQFF. The CDR3 nucleotides are TGTGCCAGCAGCCCGGCGGGGGCCTCCTACAATGAGCAGTTCTTC. This sequence joins TRBV11-3 and TRBJ2-1; possible D gene TRBD2, 7 bases. The CDR3 sequence is 15 residues long. The germline V gene encodes CDR1 SGHNT and CDR2 YENEEA. The ends were cut back, 5 bases at V and 0 bases at J, with 11 bases in the middle.

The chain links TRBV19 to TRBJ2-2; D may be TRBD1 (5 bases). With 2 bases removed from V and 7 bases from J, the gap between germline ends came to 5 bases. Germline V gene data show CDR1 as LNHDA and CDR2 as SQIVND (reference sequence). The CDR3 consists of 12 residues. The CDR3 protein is CASSIRGGELFF. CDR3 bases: TGTGCCAGTAGTATAAGGGGCGGGGAGCTGTTTTTT.

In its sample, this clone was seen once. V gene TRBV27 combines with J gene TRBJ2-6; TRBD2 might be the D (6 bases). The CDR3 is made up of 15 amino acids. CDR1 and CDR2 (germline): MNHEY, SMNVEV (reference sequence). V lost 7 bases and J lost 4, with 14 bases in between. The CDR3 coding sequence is TGTGCCAGCACCTTCGGAGGGGCAGGGGCCAACGTCCTGACTTTC. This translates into CASTFGGAGANVLTF.

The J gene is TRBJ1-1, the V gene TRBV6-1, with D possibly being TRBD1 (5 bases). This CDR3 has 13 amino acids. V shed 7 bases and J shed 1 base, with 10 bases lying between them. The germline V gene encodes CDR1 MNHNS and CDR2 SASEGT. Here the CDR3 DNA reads TGTGCCAGCACCCAGGGCAGGAACACTGAAGCTTTCTTT. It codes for CASTQGRNTEAFF.

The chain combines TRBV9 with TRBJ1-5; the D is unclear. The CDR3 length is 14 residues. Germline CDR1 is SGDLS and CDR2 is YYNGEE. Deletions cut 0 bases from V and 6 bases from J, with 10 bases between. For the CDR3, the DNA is TGTGCCAGCAGCGTAGGAGGGATGGGTCAGCCCCAGCATTTT. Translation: CASSVGGMGQPQHF.

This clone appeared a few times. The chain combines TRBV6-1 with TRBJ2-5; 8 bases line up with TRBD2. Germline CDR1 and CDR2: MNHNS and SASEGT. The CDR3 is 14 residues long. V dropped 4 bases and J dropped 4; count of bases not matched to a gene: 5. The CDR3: CASSGGLVRETQYF. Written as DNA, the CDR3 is TGTGCCAGCAGTGGGGGACTAGTCCGAGAGACCCAGTACTTC.